This T cell receptor (beta chain) was captured in a study of T cells in Graves' hyperthyroidism and ophthalmopathy. Findings and limits, study-wide: Classification by a 13 V-J model distinguished ophthalmopathy from stable hyperthyroidism. Blood held most thyroid clonotypes expanded above 0.001 frequency.

Looked up from germline, CDR1 is DFQATT and CDR2 is SNEGSKA (reference sequence). CDR3 size: 15 residues. The junction had 17 bases not matched to a gene; V was cut back by 5 bases and J by 7 bases. Authors of the study amplified TCR beta CDR3 regions from RNA transcripts. A set of HTBI primers served as the primers for a first-round RT-PCR of the TCR CDR3. TCRdb passed the multiplex PCR reads through MiXCR, listing each CDR3 protein once. The sample has about 580,000 distinct CDR3 sequences, approximately 44% seen once. This clonotype was recorded many times. Its specificity is not known. Patients having uncontrolled infection, another autoimmune disease, pregnancy or lactation were not included.

This chain connects TRBV20-1 to TRBJ2-7, with 7 bases matching TRBD2. The clonotype comes from a woman aged 18-29 years with Graves' hyperthyroidism. The sequencing sample was made of peripheral blood or thyroid tissue (not recorded which). As DNA, the CDR3 is TGCAGTGCTCCACGGTGGGCTAGCGGCAGCTGGGAGCAGTACTTC. This sequence encodes CSAPRWASGSWEQYF.